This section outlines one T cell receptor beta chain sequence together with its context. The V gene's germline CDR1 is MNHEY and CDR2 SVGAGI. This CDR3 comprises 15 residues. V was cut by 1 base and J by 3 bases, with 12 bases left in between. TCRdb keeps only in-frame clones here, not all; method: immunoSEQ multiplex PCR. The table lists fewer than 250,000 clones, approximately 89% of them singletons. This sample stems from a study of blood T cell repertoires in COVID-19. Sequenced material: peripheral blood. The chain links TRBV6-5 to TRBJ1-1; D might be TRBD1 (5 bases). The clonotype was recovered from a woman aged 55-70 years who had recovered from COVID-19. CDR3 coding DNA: TGTGCCAGCAGTTACTTAGCAGGGTGGGACACTGAAGCTTTCTTT. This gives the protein CASSYLAGWDTEAFF.